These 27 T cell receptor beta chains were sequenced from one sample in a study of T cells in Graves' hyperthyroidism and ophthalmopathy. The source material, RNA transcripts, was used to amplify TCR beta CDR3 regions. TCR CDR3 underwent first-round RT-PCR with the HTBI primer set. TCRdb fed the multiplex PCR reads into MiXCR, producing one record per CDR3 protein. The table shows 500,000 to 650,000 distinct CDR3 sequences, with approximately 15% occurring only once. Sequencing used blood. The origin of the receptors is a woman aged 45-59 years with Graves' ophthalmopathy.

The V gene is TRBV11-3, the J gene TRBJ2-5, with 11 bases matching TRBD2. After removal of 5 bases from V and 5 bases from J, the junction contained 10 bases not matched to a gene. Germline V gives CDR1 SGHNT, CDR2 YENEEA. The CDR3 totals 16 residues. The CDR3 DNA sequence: TGTGCCAGCAGCCCAAGAGGACTAGCGGGTGGGGAGACCCAGTACTTC. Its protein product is CASSPRGLAGGETQYF.

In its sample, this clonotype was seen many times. CDR3 sequence reads: CASSPGLAGGPRSYEQYF. As DNA, the CDR3 is TGTGCCAGCAGCCCGGGACTAGCGGGAGGGCCAAGGTCCTACGAGCAGTACTTC. The gene calls are TRBV9 and TRBJ2-7, with 16 bases lining up with TRBD2. V lost 4 bases and J lost 1; bases outside the gene matches: 8. CDR3 length equals 18 residues. Per the germline V gene, CDR1 is SGDLS and CDR2 is YYNGEE.

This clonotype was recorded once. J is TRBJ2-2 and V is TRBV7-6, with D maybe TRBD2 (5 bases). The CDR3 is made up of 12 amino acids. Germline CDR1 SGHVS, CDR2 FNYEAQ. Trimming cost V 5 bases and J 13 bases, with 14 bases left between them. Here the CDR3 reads CASSIEAEGLFF. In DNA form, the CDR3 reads TGTGCCAGCAGCATAGAGGCCGAGGGGCTGTTTTTT.

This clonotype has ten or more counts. CDR3 in amino acids: CASSLSGTSGYNEQFF. Here the CDR3 DNA reads TGTGCCAGCAGTTTATCGGGGACTAGCGGGTACAATGAGCAGTTCTTC. The V call is TRBV28, the J call TRBJ2-1, with 12 bases aligning to TRBD2. J gave up 4 bases and V 1 base, and 2 bases lay outside the gene matches. The CDR3 has 16 residues. Germline V gene data show CDR1 as MDHEN and CDR2 as SYDVKM. The entire variable domain, with the rest obtained from reference TRBV28 and TRBJ2-1, is as follows: DVKVTQSSRYLVKRTGEKVFLECVQDMDHENMFWYRQDPGLGLRLIYFSYDVKMKEKGDIPEGYSVSREKKERFSLILESASTNQTSMYLCASSLSGTSGYNEQFFGPGTRLTVL.

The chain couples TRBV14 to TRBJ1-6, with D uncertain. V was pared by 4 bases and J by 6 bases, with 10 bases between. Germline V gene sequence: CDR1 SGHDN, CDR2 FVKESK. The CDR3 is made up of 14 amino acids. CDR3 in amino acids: CASSPRGSNSPLHF. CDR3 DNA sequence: TGTGCCAGCAGCCCCCGTGGGAGTAATTCACCCCTCCACTTT.

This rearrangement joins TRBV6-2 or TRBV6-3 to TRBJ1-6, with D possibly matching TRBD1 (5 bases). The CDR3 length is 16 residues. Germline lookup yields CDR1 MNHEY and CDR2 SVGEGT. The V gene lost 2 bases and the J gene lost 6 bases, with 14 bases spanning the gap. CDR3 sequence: CASSYPGQGGNSPLHF. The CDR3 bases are TGTGCCAGCAGTTACCCCGGGCAGGGTGGTAATTCACCCCTCCACTTT.

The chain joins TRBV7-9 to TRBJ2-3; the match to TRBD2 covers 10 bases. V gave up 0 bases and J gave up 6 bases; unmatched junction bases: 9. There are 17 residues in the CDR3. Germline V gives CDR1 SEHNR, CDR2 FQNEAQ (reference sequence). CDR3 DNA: TGTGCCAGCAGCTTAGCTCCCGGAGCTAGCGGGAGTGATACGCAGTATTTT. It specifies CASSLAPGASGSDTQYF.

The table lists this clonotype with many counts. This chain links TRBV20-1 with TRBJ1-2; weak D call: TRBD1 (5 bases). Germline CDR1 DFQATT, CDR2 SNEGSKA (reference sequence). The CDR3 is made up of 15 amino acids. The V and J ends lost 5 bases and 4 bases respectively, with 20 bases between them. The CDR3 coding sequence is TGCAGTGCTGCCCCCCGGGGGGGGTTCAGCTATGGCTACACCTTC. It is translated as CSAAPRGGFSYGYTF.

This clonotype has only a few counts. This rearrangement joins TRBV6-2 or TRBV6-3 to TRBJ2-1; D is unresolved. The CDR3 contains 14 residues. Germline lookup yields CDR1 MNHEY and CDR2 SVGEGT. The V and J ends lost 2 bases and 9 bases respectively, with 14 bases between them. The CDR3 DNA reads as TGTGCCAGCAGTTACGCAGGTAATATCGGTGAGCAGTTCTTC. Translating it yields CASSYAGNIGEQFF.

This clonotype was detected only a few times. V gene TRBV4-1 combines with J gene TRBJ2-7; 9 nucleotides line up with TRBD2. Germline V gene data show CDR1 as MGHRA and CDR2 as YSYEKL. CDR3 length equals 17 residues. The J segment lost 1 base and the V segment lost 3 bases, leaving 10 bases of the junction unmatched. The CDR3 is CASSQPPGLADSYEQYF. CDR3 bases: TGCGCCAGCAGCCAGCCACCGGGACTAGCCGATTCCTACGAGCAGTACTTC.

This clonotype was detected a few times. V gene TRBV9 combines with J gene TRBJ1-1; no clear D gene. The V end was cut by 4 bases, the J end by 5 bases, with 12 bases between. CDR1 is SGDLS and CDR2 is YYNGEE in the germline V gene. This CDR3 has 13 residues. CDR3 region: CASSLRLETEAFF. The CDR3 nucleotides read TGTGCCAGCAGCCTCCGTTTGGAGACTGAAGCTTTCTTT. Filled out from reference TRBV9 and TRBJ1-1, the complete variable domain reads DSGVTQTPKHLITATGQRVTLRCSPRSGDLSVYWYQQSLDQGLQFLIQYYNGEERAKGNILERFSAQQFPDLHSELNLSSLELGDSALYFCASSLRLETEAFFGQGTRLTVV.

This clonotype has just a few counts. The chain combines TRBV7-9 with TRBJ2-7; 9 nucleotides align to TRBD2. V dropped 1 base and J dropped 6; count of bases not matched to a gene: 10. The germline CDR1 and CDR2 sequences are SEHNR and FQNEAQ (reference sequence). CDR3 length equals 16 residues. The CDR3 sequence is CASSLGGLAGSSEQYF. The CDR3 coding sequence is TGTGCCAGCAGCTTAGGCGGGCTAGCGGGATCCAGCGAGCAGTACTTC. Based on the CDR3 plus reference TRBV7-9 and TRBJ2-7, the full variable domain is DTGVSQNPRHKITKRGQNVTFRCDPISEHNRLYWYRQTLGQGPEFLTYFQNEAQLEKSRLLSDRFSAERPKGSFSTLEIQRTEQGDSAMYLCASSLGGLAGSSEQYFGPGTRLTVT.

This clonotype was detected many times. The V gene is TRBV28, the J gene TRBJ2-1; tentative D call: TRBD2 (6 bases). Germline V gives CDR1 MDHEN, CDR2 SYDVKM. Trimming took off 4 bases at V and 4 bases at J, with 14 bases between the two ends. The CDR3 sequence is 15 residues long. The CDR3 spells CASSYLGGDYNEQFF. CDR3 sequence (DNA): TGTGCCAGCAGTTATTTGGGCGGGGATTACAATGAGCAGTTCTTC. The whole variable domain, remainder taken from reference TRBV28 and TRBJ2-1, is DVKVTQSSRYLVKRTGEKVFLECVQDMDHENMFWYRQDPGLGLRLIYFSYDVKMKEKGDIPEGYSVSREKKERFSLILESASTNQTSMYLCASSYLGGDYNEQFFGPGTRLTVL.

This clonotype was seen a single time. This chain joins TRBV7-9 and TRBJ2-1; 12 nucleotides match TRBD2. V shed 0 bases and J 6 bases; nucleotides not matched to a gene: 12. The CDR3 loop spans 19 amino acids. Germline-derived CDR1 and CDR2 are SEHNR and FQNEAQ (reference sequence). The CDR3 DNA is TGTGCCAGCAGCTTAGCCGCGCCGCCTAGCGGGAGGGCCTCCAATGAGCAGTTCTTC. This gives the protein CASSLAAPPSGRASNEQFF.

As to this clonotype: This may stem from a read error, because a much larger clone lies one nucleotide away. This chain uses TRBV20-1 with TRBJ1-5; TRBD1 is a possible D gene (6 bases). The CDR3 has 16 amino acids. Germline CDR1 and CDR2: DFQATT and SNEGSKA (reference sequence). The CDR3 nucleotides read TGCAATGCTAGAGATTGGCAGGGGAATAGCAATCAGCCCCAGCATTTT. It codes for CNARDWQGNSNQPQHF.

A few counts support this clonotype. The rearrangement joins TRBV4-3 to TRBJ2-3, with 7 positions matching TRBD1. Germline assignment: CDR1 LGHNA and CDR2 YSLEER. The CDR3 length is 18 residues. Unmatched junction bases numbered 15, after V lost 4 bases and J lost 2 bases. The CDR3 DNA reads TGCGCCAGCAGCCGAAGAGGGAAGAGAGGGGGCTTCACAGATACGCAGTATTTT. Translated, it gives CASSRRGKRGGFTDTQYF.

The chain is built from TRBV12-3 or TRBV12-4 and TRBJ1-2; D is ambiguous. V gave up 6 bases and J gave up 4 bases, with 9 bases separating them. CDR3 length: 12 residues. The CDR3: CASRGKGYGYTF. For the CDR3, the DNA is TGTGCCAGCAGGGGAAAGGGCTATGGCTACACCTTC.

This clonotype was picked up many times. DNA of the CDR3: TGTGCCAGCAATCTCTCACAGGGCCGTCAGCCCCAGCATTTT. Its translation: CASNLSQGRQPQHF. The chain is built from TRBV28 and TRBJ1-5; tentatively, D is TRBD1 (6 bases). V lost 7 bases, J lost 6 bases, and 16 bases lay in between. CDR1 and CDR2 (germline): MDHEN, SYDVKM. The CDR3 has 14 residues.

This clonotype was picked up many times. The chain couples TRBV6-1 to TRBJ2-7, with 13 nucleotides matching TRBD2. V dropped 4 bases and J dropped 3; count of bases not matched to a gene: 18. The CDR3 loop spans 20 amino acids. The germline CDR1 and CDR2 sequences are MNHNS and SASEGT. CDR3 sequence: CASSAPTGLAGTIRHYEQYF. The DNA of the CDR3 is TGTGCCAGCAGTGCACCCACGGGACTAGCGGGAACAATAAGACACTACGAGCAGTACTTC.

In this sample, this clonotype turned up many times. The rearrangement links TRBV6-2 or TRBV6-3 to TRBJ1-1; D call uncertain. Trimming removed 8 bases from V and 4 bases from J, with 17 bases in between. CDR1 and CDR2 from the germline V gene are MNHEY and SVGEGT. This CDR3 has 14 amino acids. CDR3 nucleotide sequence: TGTGCCAGCTTTGGCCTAGGCACGAGCACTGAAGCTTTCTTT. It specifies CASFGLGTSTEAFF.

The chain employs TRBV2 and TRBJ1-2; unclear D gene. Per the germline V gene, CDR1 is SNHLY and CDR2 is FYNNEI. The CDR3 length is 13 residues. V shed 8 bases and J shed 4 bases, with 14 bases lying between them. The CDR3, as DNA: TGTGCCAGCGGACCCAGGCGCACCTATGGCTACACCTTC. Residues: CASGPRRTYGYTF. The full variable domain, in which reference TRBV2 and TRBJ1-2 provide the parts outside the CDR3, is EPEVTQTPSHQVTQMGQEVILRCVPISNHLYFYWYRQILGQKVEFLVSFYNNEISEKSEIFDDQFSVERPDGSNFTLKIRSTKLEDSAMYFCASGPRRTYGYTFGSGTRLTVV.

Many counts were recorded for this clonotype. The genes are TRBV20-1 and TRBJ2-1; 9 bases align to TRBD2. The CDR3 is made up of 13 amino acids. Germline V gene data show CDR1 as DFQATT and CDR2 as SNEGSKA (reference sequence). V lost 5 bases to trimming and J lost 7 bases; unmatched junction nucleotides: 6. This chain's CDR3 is CSAPTSGHNEQFF. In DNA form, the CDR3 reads TGCAGTGCTCCGACTAGCGGTCATAATGAGCAGTTCTTC.

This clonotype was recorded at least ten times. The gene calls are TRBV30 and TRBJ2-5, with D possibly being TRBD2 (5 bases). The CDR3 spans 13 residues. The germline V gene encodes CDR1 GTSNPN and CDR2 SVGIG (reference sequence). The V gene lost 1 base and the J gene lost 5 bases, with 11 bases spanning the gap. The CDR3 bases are TGTGCCTGGAGTGGGGGAGTCGCGGAGACCCAGTACTTC. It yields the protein CAWSGGVAETQYF. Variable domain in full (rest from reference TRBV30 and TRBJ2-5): SQTIHQWPATLVQPVGSPLSLECTVEGTSNPNLYWYRQAAGRGLQLLFYSVGIGQISSEVPQNLSASRPQDRQFILSSKKLLLSDSGFYLCAWSGGVAETQYFGPGTRLLVL.

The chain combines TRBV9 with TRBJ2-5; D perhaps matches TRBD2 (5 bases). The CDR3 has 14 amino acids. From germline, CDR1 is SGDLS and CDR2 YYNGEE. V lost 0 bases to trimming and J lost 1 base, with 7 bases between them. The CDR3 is CASSVAGIQETQYF. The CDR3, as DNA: TGTGCCAGCAGCGTAGCGGGGATCCAAGAGACCCAGTACTTC.

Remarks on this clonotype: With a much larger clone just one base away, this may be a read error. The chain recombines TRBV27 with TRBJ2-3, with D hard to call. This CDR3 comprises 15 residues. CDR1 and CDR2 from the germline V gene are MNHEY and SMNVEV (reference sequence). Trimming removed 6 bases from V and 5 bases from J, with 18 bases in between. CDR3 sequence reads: CASSRKAQTIDTQYF. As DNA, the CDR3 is TGTGCCAGCAGCCGCAAGGCACAAACCATAGATACGCAGTATTTT.

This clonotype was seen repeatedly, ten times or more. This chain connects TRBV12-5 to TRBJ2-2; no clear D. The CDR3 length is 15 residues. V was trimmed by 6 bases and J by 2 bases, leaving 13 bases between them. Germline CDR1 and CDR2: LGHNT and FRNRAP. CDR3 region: CASGRASPNTGELFF. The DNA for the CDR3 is TGTGCTAGTGGGCGTGCCAGCCCAAACACCGGGGAGCTGTTTTTT.

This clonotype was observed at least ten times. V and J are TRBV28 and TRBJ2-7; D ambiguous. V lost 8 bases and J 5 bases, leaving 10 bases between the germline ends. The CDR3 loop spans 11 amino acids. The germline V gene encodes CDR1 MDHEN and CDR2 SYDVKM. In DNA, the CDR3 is TGTGCCAGCCGCTCGGGCCACGAGCAGTACTTC. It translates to CASRSGHEQYF.